This T cell receptor beta chain stems from a study of blood T cell repertoires in COVID-19 (dated by TCRdb to the early 2020s). About the investigation overall: Collaborator samples came from the United States, Italy and Spain and covered acute and convalescent phases of COVID-19. Subjects who had been exposed to COVID-19, were actively infected with it, or had recovered from it provided the deeply sampled blood TCRbeta repertoires that made up the dataset. Sample metadata almost always included a de-identified subject ID, COVID-19 status, age in years and sex. The samples were drawn from two sources: the first 160 participants of the ongoing ImmuneRACE study, and some 1,300 subjects contributed by 6 global collaborators. Where available, HLA class I and class II types were obtained from metadata supplied by the sample provider rather than from assay-based typing. The material from the prospective study consisted of cDNA or gDNA derived from T cells, B-cell-depleted T cells, or PBMCs. The repertoires were released in a freely available public database meant as a resource for research on the immune response to SARS-CoV-2. General findings and caveats noted by the study authors: How much clinical and demographic metadata was included differed by source and by participant, and the metadata was provided uncurated.

TCRbeta CDR3 regions were amplified from genomic DNA by means of the immunoSEQ Assay, a bias-controlled multiplex PCR. Per the authors' processing: The number of nucleated cells in each sample was estimated by amplification of reference gene primers within the assay. To quantify the absolute abundance of each unique TCRbeta CDR3 rearrangement, sequence reads were collapsed and filtered. Productive Simpson clonality was computed per sample as the square root of Simpson's diversity index over productive rearrangements. In TCRdb, the immuneACCESS table is reduced to in-frame sequences with V and J assigned. These tables do not hold every clone; where another copy was compared, an unresolved V gene accounts for under half, and the others remain unexplained. D and trimming come from the DNA, and the V and J calls and clone size come from that table. The sample data list 85,000 to 120,000 clones, and more than 85% of these were observed just once. Roughly 4.5% of the sample is held by the ten biggest clonotypes.

In this sample, this clone turned up many times. Its antigen target is currently unknown. Per-nucleotide qualities are absent, and no much larger clonotype sits a single base away. Each collaborating institution followed its own protocols to collect whole blood in K2EDTA tubes. For TCRbeta analysis, collaborator samples were shipped as frozen whole blood, as isolated PBMCs, or as DNA extracted from either sample type. Including cysteine and phenylalanine, the CDR3 has 13 amino acids. The retained sequence is limited to the CDR3, 39 bases, with the frame set at the first base. Taken from the germline V gene, the CDR1 and CDR2 loops are SGHRS and YFSETQ. Trimming takes 8 bases from V and 3 bases from J, and the germline ends sit 15 bases apart.

This sequence uses TRBV5-1 and TRBJ2-7; TRBD1 is a weak D gene call, 6 bases matching. This TCR derives from a man between 18 and 35 years old with acute or convalescent COVID-19. Sequencing input: peripheral blood. At the DNA level, the sequence is TGCGCCAGTTCACAGGGATGGGTCTACGAGCAGTACTTC. The translation is CASSQGWVYEQYF.